This is a list of T cell receptor beta chains from one sample in a study of T cell repertoires in cytomegalovirus infection. TCRdb ran MiXCR on the reads and lists one entry per CDR3 protein. The data contain 490,000 or so distinct CDR3 sequences, approximately 10% of them seen just once; the ten biggest clones take up roughly 10%. Sequencing input: PBMCs. Every receptor here comes from a human donor in good health (CMV status not recorded). Some clones in this sample may be carry-over from other donors' samples. The CDR3 runs from the conserved cysteine through the conserved F or W. Fields, in order: V gene, clone size, J gene, D gene, CDR3 protein, CDR3 DNA. D genes are given only for firm matches. The size of a clone is reported for some rows only, either as once, few or many, or as a class for expanded clones.

TRBV6-5,few,TRBJ1-3,.,CASSYSTGESGNTIYF,TGTGCCAGCAGTTACTCTACAGGAGAATCTGGAAACACCATATATTTT
TRBV5-6,many,TRBJ1-5,.,CASSLGLKGNQPQHF,TGTGCCAGCAGCTTGGGTTTAAAGGGGAATCAGCCCCAGCATTTT
TRBV11-2,many,TRBJ2-5,.,CASSPRAQETQYF,TGTGCCAGCAGCCCCAGGGCTCAAGAGACCCAGTACTTC
TRBV11-3,many,TRBJ1-2,.,CASSARDNYGYTF,TGTGCCAGCAGCGCCCGGGACAACTATGGCTACACCTTC
TRBV9,few,TRBJ2-7,.,CASSSHGENEQYF,TGTGCCAGCAGCTCCCATGGAGAGAACGAGCAGTACTTC
TRBV12-3/TRBV12-4,many,TRBJ1-6,.,CASSLGRSRSPLHF,TGTGCCAGCAGTTTAGGGCGGTCTAGGTCACCCCTCCACTTT
TRBV5-5,few,TRBJ1-1,TRBD1,CASSWGTVKAEAFF,TGTGCCAGCAGCTGGGGGACAGTTAAGGCTGAAGCTTTCTTT
TRBV10-3,many,TRBJ2-7,TRBD1,CAISDLQGIGEQYF,TGTGCCATCAGTGACCTACAGGGGATAGGCGAGCAGTACTTC
TRBV7-3,many,TRBJ1-6,.,CASSENAGGSPLHF,TGTGCCAGCAGCGAGAACGCGGGTGGCTCACCCCTCCACTTT
TRBV9,few,TRBJ1-2,.,CASGAGARYTF,TGTGCCAGCGGAGCGGGGGCGCGCTACACCTTC
TRBV11-2,few,TRBJ2-7,.,CASSLVMTRTYEQYF,TGTGCCAGCAGCTTAGTCATGACAAGGACCTACGAGCAGTACTTC
TRBV27,many,TRBJ2-7,TRBD2,CASSQRWGGKIPRGEQYF,TGTGCCAGCAGCCAACGGTGGGGGGGGAAGATCCCGCGAGGCGAGCAGTACTTC
TRBV19,few,TRBJ1-1,.,CASSIRTDQNTEAFF,TGTGCCAGTAGTATCCGGACAGACCAGAACACTGAAGCTTTCTTT
TRBV20-1,few,TRBJ2-7,TRBD1,CSARSGTGTYEQYF,TGCAGTGCTAGATCAGGGACAGGTACCTACGAGCAGTACTTC
TRBV27,.,TRBJ2-7,TRBD2,CASRGNTWTSADYEQYF,TGTGCCAGCAGGGGGAATACTTGGACTAGCGCCGACTACGAGCAGTACTTC
TRBV14,few,TRBJ1-4,TRBD1,CASSQDSFAGTGEDEKLFF,TGTGCCAGCAGCCAAGATAGTTTTGCGGGGACAGGGGAAGATGAAAAACTGTTTTTT
TRBV4-2,once,TRBJ2-3,TRBD2,CASSPATSGGITDTQYF,TGTGCCAGCAGCCCGGCGACTAGCGGGGGCATCACAGATACGCAGTATTTT
TRBV6-1,many,TRBJ2-2,.,CASGRRTGELFF,TGTGCCAGCGGACGTAGGACCGGGGAGCTGTTTTTT
TRBV6-5,.,TRBJ2-4,.,CASSYSIVIAKNIQYF,TGTGCCAGCAGTTACTCGATTGTCATAGCCAAAAACATTCAGTACTTC
TRBV29-1,few,TRBJ2-5,.,CSVEGSGLLFRTQYF,TGCAGCGTTGAAGGGTCCGGACTGCTCTTTCGGACCCAGTACTTC
TRBV14,.,TRBJ1-1,.,CASSQGRVRGSTEAFF,TGTGCCAGCAGCCAAGGAAGGGTACGGGGGTCCACTGAAGCTTTCTTT
TRBV7-9,many,TRBJ2-1,TRBD1,CASSLGSGRGRSNEQFF,TGTGCCAGCAGCTTAGGAAGCGGCAGGGGGCGATCGAATGAGCAGTTCTTC
TRBV20-1,few,TRBJ1-2,TRBD1,CSAQLGTGNGYTF,TGCAGTGCTCAATTGGGGACAGGGAATGGCTACACCTTC
TRBV6-5,many,TRBJ2-7,TRBD1,CASSSRQGQGLSYEQYF,TGTGCCAGCAGTTCCCGGCAGGGACAGGGATTATCCTACGAGCAGTACTTC
TRBV28,many,TRBJ2-5,.,CASSNSRQGQETQYF,TGTGCCAGCAGCAATAGTCGGCAGGGCCAAGAGACCCAGTACTTC
TRBV18,many,TRBJ1-3,.,CASSPRSGDGNTIYF,TGTGCCAGCTCACCACGCTCGGGGGACGGAAACACCATATATTTT
TRBV7-8,many,TRBJ1-4,.,CASSRGDTPNEKLFF,TGTGCCAGCAGCCGCGGGGACACTCCTAATGAAAAACTGTTTTTT
TRBV6-1,many,TRBJ2-3,.,CASSSPGSLTDTQYF,TGTGCCAGCTCGTCCCCTGGCTCCCTCACAGATACGCAGTATTTT
TRBV5-6,many,TRBJ2-2,.,CASSLRASTGELFF,TGTGCCAGCAGCTTGCGCGCAAGCACCGGGGAGCTGTTTTTT
TRBV7-2,many,TRBJ2-3,.,CASSQGDYHTDTQYF,TGTGCCAGCAGTCAGGGGGACTACCACACAGATACGCAGTATTTT
TRBV4-2,.,TRBJ2-1,TRBD2,CASSQGSGSGGDSYNEQFF,TGTGCCAGCAGCCAAGGGTCGGGCTCGGGGGGGGACTCCTACAATGAGCAGTTCTTC
TRBV11-2,many,TRBJ2-5,TRBD2,CASSLPSGLAGGETQYF,TGTGCCAGCAGCCTCCCTTCTGGACTAGCGGGTGGGGAGACCCAGTACTTC
TRBV7-8,many,TRBJ1-2,.,CASSLGTVNYGYTF,TGTGCCAGCAGCCTCGGGACGGTGAACTATGGCTACACCTTC
TRBV5-4,.,TRBJ1-2,.,CASSLRRDYGYTF,TGTGCCAGCAGCTTGAGGCGAGACTATGGCTACACCTTC
TRBV7-8,many,TRBJ2-2,.,CASTPSWGRAGELFF,TGTGCCAGCACCCCTTCGTGGGGCCGGGCCGGGGAGCTGTTTTTT
TRBV12-3/TRBV12-4,many,TRBJ1-1,.,CASSLVRGGEAFF,TGTGCCAGCAGTTTAGTGAGAGGTGGTGAAGCTTTCTTT
TRBV7-8,many,TRBJ2-3,.,CASSTGTTSTDTQYF,TGTGCCAGCAGCACCGGGACAACAAGCACAGATACGCAGTATTTT
TRBV25-1,.,TRBJ2-1,TRBD2,CASTSSGGGYNEQFF,TGTGCCAGCACCTCAAGCGGGGGGGGATACAATGAGCAGTTCTTC
TRBV29-1,.,TRBJ1-2,TRBD1,CSGGTGANYGYTF,TGCAGCGGCGGGACAGGAGCTAACTATGGCTACACCTTC
TRBV28,many,TRBJ2-7,TRBD2,CASSFLLAGDPTYEQYF,TGTGCCAGCAGTTTCCTACTAGCGGGAGACCCGACCTACGAGCAGTACTTC
TRBV3-1,.,TRBJ2-7,.,CASSLDYPYEQYF,TGTGCCAGCAGTCTCGACTATCCCTACGAGCAGTACTTC
TRBV18,few,TRBJ1-2,.,CASSPDIVGYTF,TGTGCCAGCTCACCAGACATCGTTGGCTACACCTTC
TRBV11-1,many,TRBJ1-3,.,CASSRSSGNTIYF,TGTGCCAGCAGCCGCTCCTCTGGAAACACCATATATTTT